The clone carrying this T cell receptor beta chain showed up just a few times. The authors ran a second PCR of about 7 to 11 cycles using a sample-barcoded 5' primer and a J-beta primer mix. TCRdb fed the 5' RACE reads into MiXCR, producing one record per CDR3 protein. The data show about 650,000 distinct CDR3 sequences, more than 45% seen once. The record originates from a study of blood T cells in healthy people across ages. Germline assignment: CDR1 SGHRS and CDR2 YFSETQ. The CDR3 covers 13 residues. Trimming took off 3 bases at V and 5 bases at J, with 8 bases between the two ends. Source material: blood. This chain links TRBV5-1 with TRBJ2-2; no clear D. This TCR was recovered from a woman older than 75 in good health. Here the CDR3 reads CASSSKETGELFF. CDR3 nucleotides: TGCGCCAGCAGCTCGAAAGAGACCGGGGAGCTGTTTTTT.